The next 17 T cell receptor beta chains were all read from a single sample in a study of cytomegalovirus exposure and HLA in healthy donors. Amplification used 60 Vbeta primers and 13 Jbeta primers. Only in-frame clones appear in the TCRdb table, and some are missing; sequencing was by immunoSEQ multiplex PCR. In total, the table holds 180,000 or so clones. Sequencing was performed on PBMCs. These TCRs come from a woman aged 18-29 years in good health and CMV-seropositive.

This sequence joins TRBV6-1 and TRBJ2-7; D perhaps matches TRBD1 (7 bases). Germline-derived CDR1 and CDR2 are MNHNS and SASEGT. CDR3 length equals 13 residues. Trimming took 6 bases from V and 5 from J, leaving 14 bases between them. The CDR3: CASSLDREDEQYF. The CDR3 DNA is TGTGCCAGCAGCCTAGACAGGGAGGACGAGCAGTACTTC.

The chain recombines TRBV7-9 with TRBJ2-1; possible D gene TRBD2, 7 bases. V lost 6 bases and J lost 8, with 17 bases in between. Germline values: CDR1 SEHNR, CDR2 FQNEAQ (reference sequence). The CDR3 has 14 residues. Written as DNA, the CDR3 is TGTGCCAGCAGTCTAGGGGAGGGGGAGGATGAGCAGTTCTTC. Its protein is CASSLGEGEDEQFF.

CDR3 region: CASSQDSVAYYEQYF. CDR3 nucleotide sequence: TGTGCCAGCAGCCAAGATAGCGTCGCCTACTACGAGCAGTACTTC. The V gene is TRBV14, the J gene TRBJ2-7; D may be TRBD2 (5 bases). Between the trimmed V and J ends, which lost 0 bases and 3 bases, there was a span of 12 bases. This CDR3 is built from 15 residues. Germline lookup yields CDR1 SGHDN and CDR2 FVKESK.

The J gene is TRBJ2-7, the V gene TRBV6-1, with 8 bases aligning to TRBD1. From germline, CDR1 is MNHNS and CDR2 SASEGT. This CDR3 region has 13 residues. V shed 6 bases, J shed 12 bases, and the junction held 13 bases outside the gene matches. The CDR3 protein is CASSENVGQVPYF. The CDR3 DNA reads TGTGCCAGCAGCGAGAACGTGGGACAGGTTCCGTACTTC.

The chain carries TRBV27 and TRBJ2-2; the D gene is possibly TRBD1 (6 bases). Germline V gene lookup returns CDR1 MNHEY and CDR2 SMNVEV (reference sequence). The CDR3 extends over 16 amino acids. The ends were cut back, 5 bases at V and 5 bases at J, with 18 bases in the middle. The CDR3 loop reads CASSVSRGALTGELFF. DNA for the CDR3: TGTGCCAGCAGTGTCTCCAGGGGCGCATTGACCGGGGAGCTGTTTTTT.

The chain couples TRBV2 to TRBJ2-7; D is unclear. The germline V gene encodes CDR1 SNHLY and CDR2 FYNNEI. Trimming took off 6 bases at V and 4 bases at J, with 13 bases between the two ends. The CDR3 length is 13 residues. The CDR3 region is CASSDPGPYEQYF. CDR3 bases: TGTGCCAGCAGCGATCCGGGTCCTTACGAGCAGTACTTC.

The V gene is TRBV7-9, the J gene TRBJ2-1, with 10 bases matching TRBD2. The junction had 5 bases not matched to a gene; V was cut back by 5 bases and J by 4 bases. This CDR3 is 15 amino acids long. The germline CDR1 and CDR2 sequences are SEHNR and FQNEAQ (reference sequence). CDR3 in amino acids: CASSLSGGPYNEQFF. CDR3 sequence (DNA): TGTGCCAGCAGCCTTAGCGGGGGGCCGTACAATGAGCAGTTCTTC.

This chain uses TRBV4-1 with TRBJ2-3; 8 nucleotides agree with TRBD2. V lost 4 bases to trimming and J lost 4 bases; unmatched junction nucleotides: 10. CDR1 MGHRA and CDR2 YSYEKL come from the germline V gene. The CDR3 covers 16 residues. CDR3 residues: CASSPVGRGASDTQYF. The DNA for the CDR3 is TGCGCCAGCAGCCCGGTCGGGCGGGGGGCCTCAGATACGCAGTATTTT.

The chain couples TRBV5-1 to TRBJ2-1; 13 nucleotides match TRBD2. V lost 3 bases and J lost 9; bases outside the gene matches: 6. Per germline, CDR1 SGHRS and CDR2 YFSETQ. CDR3 length equals 15 residues. In nucleotides, the CDR3 is TGCGCCAGCAGCTCAGAACTAGCGGGAGGGGGTGAGCAGTTCTTC. Protein sequence: CASSSELAGGGEQFF.

This chain uses TRBV28 with TRBJ1-5; 7 bases align to TRBD1. The V gene end was trimmed by 6 bases and the J gene end by 9 bases; junction bases not matched to a gene: 5. The germline gives CDR1 MDHEN, CDR2 SYDVKM. The CDR3 covers 12 residues. CDR3 nucleotides: TGTGCCAGCAGCTATAGACAGGGGCCCCAGCATTTT. This gives the protein CASSYRQGPQHF.

The chain carries TRBV7-8 and TRBJ2-7; a weak D match, TRBD2 (6 bases). Germline loops: CDR1 SGHVS, CDR2 FQNEAQ. The CDR3 loop spans 15 amino acids. V lost 1 base and J 2 bases, leaving 12 bases between the germline ends. The CDR3 DNA sequence: TGTGCCAGCAGCTTAGACGGGAGAGCCGCCTACGAGCAGTACTTC. Translated, it gives CASSLDGRAAYEQYF.

V gene TRBV14 combines with J gene TRBJ2-1, with D tentatively TRBD2 (6 bases). V lost 5 bases and J 2 bases, leaving 16 bases between the germline ends. From germline, CDR1 is SGHDN and CDR2 FVKESK. CDR3 length: 16 amino acids. The CDR3: CASSDPGTPTYNEQFF. Written as DNA, the CDR3 is TGTGCCAGCAGCGACCCCGGGACTCCCACCTACAATGAGCAGTTCTTC.

The genes are TRBV10-2 and TRBJ2-3; D is unclear. Germline V gene lookup returns CDR1 WSHSY and CDR2 SAAADI. V was clipped by 0 bases and J by 6 bases, with 7 bases between them. This CDR3 is built from 13 residues. The CDR3 is CASSESGRDTQYF. In DNA, the CDR3 is TGCGCCAGCAGTGAGTCGGGCCGGGATACGCAGTATTTT.

J is TRBJ2-7 and V is TRBV12-5; 11 bases line up with TRBD2. The CDR3 spans 14 residues. V lost 5 bases, J lost 12 bases, and 12 bases stayed unmatched. The germline V gene has CDR1 LGHNT and CDR2 FRNRAP. DNA for the CDR3: TGTGCTAGTGGTATAGCGGGGGGGCCTATCGCGGTGTACTTC. This codes for CASGIAGGPIAVYF. The full variable domain, in which reference TRBV12-5 and TRBJ2-7 provide the parts outside the CDR3, is DARVTQTPRHKVTEMGQEVTMRCQPILGHNTVFWYRQTMMQGLELLAYFRNRAPLDDSGMPKDRFSAEMPDATLATLKIQPSEPRDSAVYFCASGIAGGPIAVYFGPGTRLTVT.

V and J are TRBV4-1 and TRBJ2-1; TRBD2 aligns across 7 bases. The CDR3 has 14 residues. Germline CDR1 is MGHRA and CDR2 is YSYEKL. V gave up 3 bases and J gave up 6 bases; unmatched junction bases: 5. In DNA, the CDR3 is TGCGCCAGCAGCCAGGCCGGGACTACCAATGAGCAGTTCTTC. It specifies CASSQAGTTNEQFF.

The V and J genes are TRBV2 and TRBJ2-3, with a possible D match to TRBD2 (5 bases). The germline gives CDR1 SNHLY, CDR2 FYNNEI. This CDR3 contains 13 residues. V shed 10 bases and J shed 4 bases, with 15 bases lying between them. The CDR3: CATEIRAADTQYF. The DNA for the CDR3 is TGTGCCACCGAGATTCGAGCGGCAGATACGCAGTATTTT.

The gene calls are TRBV2 and TRBJ2-3; 14 nucleotides agree with TRBD2. Germline V gene data show CDR1 as SNHLY and CDR2 as FYNNEI. J lost 3 bases, V lost 7 bases, and 9 bases had no gene match. CDR3 length equals 17 residues. The CDR3 sequence: CASTGLAGGFGTDTQYF. The CDR3 nucleotides read TGTGCCAGCACCGGACTAGCGGGAGGTTTTGGGACAGATACGCAGTATTTT.